The entry below gives a single T cell receptor (beta chain) sequence along with its context. Its antigen is currently unknown. Between the trimmed V and J ends, which lost 4 bases and 1 base, there was a span of 7 bases. Germline CDR1 SGHVS, CDR2 FQNEAQ. There are 13 residues in the CDR3. The protocol was immunoSEQ multiplex PCR, while the TCRdb copy is restricted to in-frame clones and leaves out a portion. The sample carries under 11,000 clones, roughly 65% recorded once. This record belongs to a study of T cells in narcolepsy. Study summary: Enrolled donors included narcolepsy type 1 or type 2 patients and healthy controls.

Whole-study results and caveats: Comparing one patient's CSF and blood CD4+ clonotypes highlighted HCRT- and TRIB2-specific autoreactive clonotypes. Healthy controls reportedly lacked the autoreactive clonotypes serially found in patients' blood.

The gene calls are TRBV7-8 and TRBJ1-1, with D hard to call. The sample consisted of CD45RA- memory CD8+ T cells from PBMCs. The receptor's source is a human donor with narcolepsy. This CDR3 reads CASSSTTNTEAFF. CDR3 DNA sequence: TGTGCCAGCAGCTCCACAACGAACACTGAAGCTTTCTTT.